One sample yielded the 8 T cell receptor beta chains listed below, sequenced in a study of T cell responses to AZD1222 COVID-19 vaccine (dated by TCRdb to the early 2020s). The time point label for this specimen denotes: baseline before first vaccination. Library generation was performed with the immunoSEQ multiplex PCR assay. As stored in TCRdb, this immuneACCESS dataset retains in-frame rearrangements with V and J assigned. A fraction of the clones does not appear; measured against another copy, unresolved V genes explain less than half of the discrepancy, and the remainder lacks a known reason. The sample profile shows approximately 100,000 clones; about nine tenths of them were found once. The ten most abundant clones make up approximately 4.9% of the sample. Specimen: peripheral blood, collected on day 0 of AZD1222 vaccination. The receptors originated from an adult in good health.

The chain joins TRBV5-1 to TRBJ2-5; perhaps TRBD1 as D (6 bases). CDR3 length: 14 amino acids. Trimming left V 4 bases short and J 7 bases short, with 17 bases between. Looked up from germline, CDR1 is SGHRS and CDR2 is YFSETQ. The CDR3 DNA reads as TGCGCCAGCAGCCGGACAGATATCGTTGCGACCCAGTACTTC. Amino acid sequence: CASSRTDIVATQYF. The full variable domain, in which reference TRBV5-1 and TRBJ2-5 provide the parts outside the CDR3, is KAGVTQTPRYLIKTRGQQVTLSCSPISGHRSVSWYQQTPGQGLQFLFEYFSETQRNKGNFPGRFSGRQFSNSRSEMNVSTLELGDSALYLCASSRTDIVATQYFGPGTRLLVL.

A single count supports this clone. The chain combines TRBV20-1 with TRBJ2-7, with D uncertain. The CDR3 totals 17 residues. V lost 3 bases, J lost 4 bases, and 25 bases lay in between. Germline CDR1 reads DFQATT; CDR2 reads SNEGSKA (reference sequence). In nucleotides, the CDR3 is TGCAGTGCTAGTGACGGCAGATTCACTCCGAGTCGGTACGAGCAGTACTTC. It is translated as CSASDGRFTPSRYEQYF.

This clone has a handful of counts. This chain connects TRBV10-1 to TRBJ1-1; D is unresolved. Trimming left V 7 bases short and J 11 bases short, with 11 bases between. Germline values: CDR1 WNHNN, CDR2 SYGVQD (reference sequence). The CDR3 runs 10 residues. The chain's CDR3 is CASNVGVAFF. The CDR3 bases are TGCGCCAGCAACGTCGGGGTCGCTTTCTTT.

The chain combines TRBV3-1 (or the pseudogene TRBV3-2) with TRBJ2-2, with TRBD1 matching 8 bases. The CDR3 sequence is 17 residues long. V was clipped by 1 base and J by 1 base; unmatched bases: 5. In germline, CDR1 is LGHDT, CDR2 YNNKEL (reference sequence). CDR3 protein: CASSQVVGTGNTGELFF. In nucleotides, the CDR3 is TGTGCCAGCAGCCAAGTGGTTGGGACAGGGAACACCGGGGAGCTGTTTTTT.

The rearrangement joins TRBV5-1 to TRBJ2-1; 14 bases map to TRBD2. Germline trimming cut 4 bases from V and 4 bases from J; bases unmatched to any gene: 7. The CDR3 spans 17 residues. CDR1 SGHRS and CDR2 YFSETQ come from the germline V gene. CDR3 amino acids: CASSPGLAGGWYNEQFF. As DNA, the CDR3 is TGCGCCAGCAGCCCAGGACTAGCGGGGGGCTGGTACAATGAGCAGTTCTTC.

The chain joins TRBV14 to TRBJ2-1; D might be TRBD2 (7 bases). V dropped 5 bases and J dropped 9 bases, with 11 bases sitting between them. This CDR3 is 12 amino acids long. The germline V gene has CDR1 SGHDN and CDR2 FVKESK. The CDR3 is CASSLGGVEQFF. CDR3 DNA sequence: TGTGCCAGCAGCTTAGGGGGGGTTGAGCAGTTCTTC.

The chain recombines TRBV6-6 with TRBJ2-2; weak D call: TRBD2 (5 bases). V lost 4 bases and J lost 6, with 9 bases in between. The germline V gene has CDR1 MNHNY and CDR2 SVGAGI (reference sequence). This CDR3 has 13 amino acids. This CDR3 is CASSSYGAGELFF. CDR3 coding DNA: TGTGCCAGCAGTTCCTACGGGGCCGGGGAGCTGTTTTTT.

Here the CDR3 DNA reads TGTGCCAGCAGTTTGGGATTCGTTCCAGATACGCAGTATTTT. Its protein product is CASSLGFVPDTQYF. The chain recombines TRBV27 with TRBJ2-3; no firm D call. The V end lost 3 bases, the J end lost 4 bases, and 11 bases lay between the germline ends. This CDR3 contains 14 residues. The germline gives CDR1 MNHEY, CDR2 SMNVEV (reference sequence).